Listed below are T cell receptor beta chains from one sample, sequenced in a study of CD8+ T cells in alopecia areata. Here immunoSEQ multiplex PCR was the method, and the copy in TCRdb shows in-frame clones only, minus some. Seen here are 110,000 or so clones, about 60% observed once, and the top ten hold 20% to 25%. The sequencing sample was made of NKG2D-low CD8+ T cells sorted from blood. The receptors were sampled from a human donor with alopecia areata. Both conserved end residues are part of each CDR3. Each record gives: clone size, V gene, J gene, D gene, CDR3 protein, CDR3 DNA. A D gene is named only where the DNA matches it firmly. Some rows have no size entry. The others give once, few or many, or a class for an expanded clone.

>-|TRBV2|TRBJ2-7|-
CASYGGYEQYF
TGTGCCAGCTATGGAGGGTACGAGCAGTACTTC
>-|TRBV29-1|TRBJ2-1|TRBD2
CSVDSGSSYNEQFF
TGCAGCGTTGATAGCGGGAGCTCCTACAATGAGCAGTTCTTC
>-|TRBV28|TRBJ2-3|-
CASSSGGRPRSDTQYF
TGTGCCAGCAGTTCCGGGGGACGTCCTAGGTCAGATACGCAGTATTTT
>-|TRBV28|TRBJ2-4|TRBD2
CATQLPRLAGGAKNIQYF
TGTGCCACCCAACTGCCCCGACTAGCGGGGGGGGCCAAAAACATTCAGTACTTC
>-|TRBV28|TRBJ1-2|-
CASSFQRDGGLGYTF
TGTGCCAGCAGTTTTCAAAGGGACGGCGGTCTTGGCTACACCTTC
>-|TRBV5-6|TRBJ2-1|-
CASSHPPETTYNEQFF
TGTGCCAGCAGCCACCCCCCCGAGACTACCTACAATGAGCAGTTCTTC
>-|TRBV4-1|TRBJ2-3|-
CASSQDVGTDTQYF
TGCGCCAGCAGCCAAGATGTCGGGACAGATACGCAGTATTTT
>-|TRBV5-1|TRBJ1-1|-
CASSWSQGNTEAFF
TGCGCCAGCAGCTGGTCCCAGGGGAACACTGAAGCTTTCTTT
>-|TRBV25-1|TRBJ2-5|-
CASSELQGNQETQYF
TGTGCCAGCAGTGAATTACAGGGAAACCAAGAGACCCAGTACTTC
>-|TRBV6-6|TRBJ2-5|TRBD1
CASSTPSGTGEETQYF
TGTGCCAGCAGTACACCGTCCGGGACAGGGGAAGAGACCCAGTACTTC
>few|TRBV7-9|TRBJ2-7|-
CASSHRARDEQYF
TGTGCCAGCAGTCACAGGGCCCGGGACGAGCAGTACTTC
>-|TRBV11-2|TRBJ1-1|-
CASMWSGNTEAFF
TGTGCCAGCATGTGGTCAGGGAACACTGAAGCTTTCTTT
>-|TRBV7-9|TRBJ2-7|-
CASSFGSPEQYF
TGTGCCAGCAGCTTCGGTTCTCCCGAGCAGTACTTC
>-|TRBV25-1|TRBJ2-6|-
CASSAPQVSGANVLTF
TGTGCCAGCAGTGCCCCCCAGGTCTCTGGGGCCAACGTCCTGACTTTC
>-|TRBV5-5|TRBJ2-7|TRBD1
CASSSGTGVFYEQYF
TGTGCCAGCAGCTCTGGGACAGGAGTTTTCTACGAGCAGTACTTC
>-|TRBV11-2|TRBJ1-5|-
CASSLEAGRWQPQHF
TGTGCCAGCAGCTTAGAGGCGGGGAGGTGGCAGCCCCAGCATTTT
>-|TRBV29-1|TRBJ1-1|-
CSGTMGTEAFF
TGCAGCGGCACCATGGGAACTGAAGCTTTCTTT
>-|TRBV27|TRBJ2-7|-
CASIGGDPYEQYF
TGTGCCAGCATAGGTGGGGATCCGTACGAGCAGTACTTC
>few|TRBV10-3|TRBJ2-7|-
CAISLGEAHEQYF
TGTGCCATCAGCCTCGGGGAGGCCCACGAGCAGTACTTC
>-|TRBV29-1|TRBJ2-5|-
CSVLQGSGETQYF
TGCAGCGTCTTACAGGGGAGCGGGGAGACCCAGTACTTC
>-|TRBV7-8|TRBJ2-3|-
CASSLRSHTDTQYF
TGTGCCAGCAGCTTACGGAGTCACACAGATACGCAGTATTTT
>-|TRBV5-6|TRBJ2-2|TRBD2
CASSFGLAGGAGELFF
TGTGCCAGCAGCTTCGGACTAGCGGGGGGAGCCGGGGAGCTGTTTTTT
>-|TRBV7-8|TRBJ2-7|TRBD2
CASSLAGGFSYEQYF
TGTGCCAGCAGCTTAGCGGGAGGGTTCTCCTACGAGCAGTACTTC
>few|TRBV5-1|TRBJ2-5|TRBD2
CASSFGLAGLLAETQYF
TGCGCCAGCAGCTTCGGACTAGCGGGATTATTAGCGGAGACCCAGTACTTC
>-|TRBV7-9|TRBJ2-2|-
CASSSPAHSEAGELFF
TGTGCCAGCAGCTCGCCGGCCCACTCTGAGGCCGGGGAGCTGTTTTTT
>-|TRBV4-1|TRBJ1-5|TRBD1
CASSQTDRVNQPQHF
TGCGCCAGCAGCCAAACCGACAGGGTCAATCAGCCCCAGCATTTT
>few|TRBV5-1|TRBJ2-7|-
CASSSTGYEQYF
TGCGCCAGCAGCTCGACAGGCTACGAGCAGTACTTC
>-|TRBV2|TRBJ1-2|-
CASRGEEYYGYTF
TGTGCCAGCAGGGGGGAGGAATACTATGGCTACACCTTC
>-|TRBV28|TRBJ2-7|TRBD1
CASRDRGRFSYEQYF
TGTGCCAGCAGGGACAGGGGGCGTTTCTCCTACGAGCAGTACTTC
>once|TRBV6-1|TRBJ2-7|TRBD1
CASSEAAGTGGHEQYF
TGTGCCAGCAGTGAAGCGGCAGGGACAGGGGGCCACGAGCAGTACTTC
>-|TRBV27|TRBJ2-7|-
CASSSAVYYEQYF
TGTGCCAGCAGTTCCGCTGTCTATTACGAGCAGTACTTC
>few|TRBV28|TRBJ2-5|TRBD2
CASSLAAANQETQYF
TGTGCCAGCAGCCTAGCGGCCGCAAACCAAGAGACCCAGTACTTC
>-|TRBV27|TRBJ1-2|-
CASSQGQPILYGYTF
TGTGCCAGCAGCCAAGGACAGCCTATCCTCTATGGCTACACCTTC
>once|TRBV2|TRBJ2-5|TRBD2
CASRIVAGGFQETQYF
TGTGCCAGCAGAATTGTAGCGGGAGGGTTCCAAGAGACCCAGTACTTC
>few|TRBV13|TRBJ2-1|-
CASSLGFGGSYNEQFF
TGTGCCAGCAGCTTAGGCTTTGGAGGCTCCTACAATGAGCAGTTCTTC
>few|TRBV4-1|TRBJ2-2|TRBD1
CASSQRDRGTGELFF
TGCGCCAGCAGCCAGCGGGACAGGGGCACCGGGGAGCTGTTTTTT
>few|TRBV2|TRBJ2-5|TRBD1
CASSDPNQGAQETQYF
TGTGCCAGCAGTGATCCCAACCAGGGGGCCCAAGAGACCCAGTACTTC
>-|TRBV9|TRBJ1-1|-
CASSPPTANTEAFF
TGTGCCAGCAGCCCCCCAACAGCGAACACTGAAGCTTTCTTT
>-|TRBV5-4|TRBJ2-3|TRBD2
CASSLGLAANTDTQYF
TGTGCCAGCAGCTTGGGCCTAGCGGCTAACACAGATACGCAGTATTTT
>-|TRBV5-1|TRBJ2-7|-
CASRSGSYEQYF
TGCGCCAGCAGATCGGGGTCCTACGAGCAGTACTTC
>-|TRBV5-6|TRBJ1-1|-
CAGGAGNTEAFF
TGTGCCGGCGGGGCCGGAAACACTGAAGCTTTCTTT
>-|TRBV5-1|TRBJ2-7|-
CASSLTGFGEQYF
TGCGCCAGCAGCTTAACAGGGTTCGGCGAGCAGTACTTC
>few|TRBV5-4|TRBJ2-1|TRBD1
CASSSPDRGNEQFF
TGTGCCAGCAGCTCCCCGGACAGGGGCAATGAGCAGTTCTTC
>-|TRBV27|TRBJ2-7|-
CASSFKGANPYEQYF
TGTGCCAGCAGTTTTAAAGGGGCCAACCCCTACGAGCAGTACTTC
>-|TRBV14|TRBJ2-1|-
CASSQELRNEQFF
TGTGCCAGCAGCCAAGAATTACGGAATGAGCAGTTCTTC
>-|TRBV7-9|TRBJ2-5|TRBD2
CASSSQSGRRVGETQYF
TGTGCCAGCAGCTCCCAAAGCGGGAGAAGGGTAGGAGAGACCCAGTACTTC
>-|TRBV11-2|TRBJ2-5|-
CASSPLQGGETQYF
TGTGCCAGCAGCCCGCTACAGGGGGGGGAGACCCAGTACTTC
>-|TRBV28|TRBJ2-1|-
CASRTNTGPAQFF
TGTGCCAGCAGGACCAACACCGGGCCAGCGCAGTTCTTC
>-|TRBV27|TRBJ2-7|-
CASSTGASVVREQYF
TGTGCCAGCAGTACCGGGGCTAGCGTTGTGAGGGAGCAGTACTTC
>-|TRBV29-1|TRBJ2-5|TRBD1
CSVEDWTGGQETQYF
TGCAGCGTTGAAGATTGGACAGGGGGACAAGAGACCCAGTACTTC
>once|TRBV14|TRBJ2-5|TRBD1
CASSQLQGTGETQYF
TGTGCCAGCAGCCAACTACAGGGGACGGGAGAGACCCAGTACTTC
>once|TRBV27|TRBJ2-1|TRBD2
CASNGGRVLNEQFF
TGTGCCAGCAACGGCGGGAGGGTATTGAATGAGCAGTTCTTC
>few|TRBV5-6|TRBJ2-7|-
CASSFGDSYEQYF
TGTGCCAGCAGCTTTGGCGATTCCTACGAGCAGTACTTC
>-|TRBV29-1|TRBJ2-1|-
CSVEMASLKSTYNEQFF
TGCAGCGTTGAAATGGCTAGCCTAAAATCAACCTACAATGAGCAGTTCTTC
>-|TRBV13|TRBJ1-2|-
CASSLGTNKNYGYTF
TGTGCCAGCAGCCTGGGGACAAACAAAAACTATGGCTACACCTTC
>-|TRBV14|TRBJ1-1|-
CASSPSNSWNTEAFF
TGTGCCAGCAGCCCGTCGAATTCGTGGAACACTGAAGCTTTCTTT
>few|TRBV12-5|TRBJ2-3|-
CASGFPGPTDTQYF
TGTGCTAGTGGTTTTCCAGGGCCTACAGATACGCAGTATTTT
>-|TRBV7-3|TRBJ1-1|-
CASSFPGTEAFF
TGTGCCAGCAGCTTTCCGGGCACTGAAGCTTTCTTT
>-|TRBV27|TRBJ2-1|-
CASSSLPLNEQFF
TGTGCCAGCAGTTCCCTCCCCCTCAATGAGCAGTTCTTC
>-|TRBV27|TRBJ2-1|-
CASSLAATYNEQFF
TGTGCCAGCAGTTTAGCGGCAACCTACAATGAGCAGTTCTTC